This TCR beta chain was captured by sequencing in a study of OX40 agonist ivuxolimab in advanced cancers. Study background: In this trial design, patients received ivuxolimab intravenously at 0.01 to 10 mg/kg every 2 weeks.

Data came from immunoSEQ multiplex PCR; TCRdb stores just in-frame clones and leaves some out. This sample has about 20,000 clones, with roughly 90% found just once. Patients who had autoimmune disease history or got systemic immunosuppression were left out. Of note for this clone: Its antigen is still unknown.

Study-level findings and limits: Fewer expanded clones were found on average in CD4+ than in CD8+ T cells.

V lost 5 bases to trimming and J lost 0 bases, with 10 bases between them. From germline, CDR1 is LGHNA and CDR2 YSLEER. The CDR3 runs to 14 residues. V usage is TRBV4-3 and J usage is TRBJ1-1; D not certain. Specimen: CD4+ or CD8+ T cells sorted from blood, collected in a trial of the OX40 agonist ivuxolimab. The sequence was obtained from an adult with an advanced solid tumor such as melanoma, head and neck, liver or kidney cancer. As DNA, the CDR3 is TGCGCCAGCAGCAGGACGGTACTGAACACTGAAGCTTTCTTT. Residues: CASSRTVLNTEAFF.